By share, the clone carrying this TCR beta chain counts as medium-sized. Germline V lookup: CDR1 SGHTA, CDR2 FQGTGA. The CDR3 is 16 amino acids. The ends lost 2 bases at V and 6 bases at J; junction bases unmatched: 5. TCRdb re-called the PCR reads through MiXCR, storing one row per CDR3 protein. The data contain about 10,000 distinct CDR3 sequences, approximately 64% of them singletons. The sample comes from a study of tumor-infiltrating lymphocytes in oesophageal squamous cell carcinoma. This receptor was obtained from a female donor with esophageal squamous cell carcinoma. This sequence joins TRBV7-3 and TRBJ2-2, with 11 bases aligning to TRBD2. Specimen: esophageal tumor tissue. CDR3: CASSLFSGGAAGELFF. DNA of the CDR3: TGTGCCAGCAGCTTATTTAGCGGGGGGGCCGCCGGGGAGCTGTTTTTT.